These 10 T cell receptor beta chains share one sample of origin, sequenced in a study of T-cell reconstitution after alpha-beta-depleted transplantation in children. During its preparation, the TCRbeta library received unique molecular identifiers. TCRdb used MiXCR to reprocess the PCR reads, holding one entry per CDR3 protein. The sample contains approximately 270,000 distinct CDR3 sequences, 9.5% to 10% of which appear only once. The material sequenced was PBMCs from the stem cell graft donor, taken from the stem cell graft. The receptors stem from a human donor who donated a stem cell graft to a child with SCID.

This clonotype was seen more than once but under ten times. The genes are TRBV20-1 and TRBJ2-5; 7 bases align to TRBD1. V shed 1 base, J shed 2 bases, and the junction held 4 bases outside the gene matches. CDR3 size: 14 residues. The germline V gene has CDR1 DFQATT and CDR2 SNEGSKA (reference sequence). CDR3 sequence (DNA): TGCAGTGCTAGAGCTCCGACAGGGCAAGAGACCCAGTACTTC. The encoded protein is CSARAPTGQETQYF.

This clonotype was recorded a few times. This chain links TRBV20-1 with TRBJ1-3; TRBD1 agrees at 8 bases. With 5 bases clipped from V and 3 bases from J, the junction kept 12 bases outside the gene matches. Germline CDR1 is DFQATT and CDR2 is SNEGSKA (reference sequence). The CDR3 is made up of 16 amino acids. CDR3 in DNA: TGCAGTGCTGCCCCGGACAGGGACGGAGGTGGAAACACCATATATTTT. Protein sequence: CSAAPDRDGGGNTIYF.

V and J are TRBV4-2 and TRBJ2-2; D not certain. The CDR3 extends over 17 amino acids. V lost 0 bases and J 0 bases, leaving 11 bases between the germline ends. The germline CDR1 and CDR2 sequences are LGHNA and YNFKEQ. CDR3 in amino acids: CASSQEVRHTNTGELFF. As DNA, the CDR3 is TGTGCCAGCAGCCAAGAGGTGCGGCACACGAACACCGGGGAGCTGTTTTTT.

This chain links TRBV12-3 or TRBV12-4 with TRBJ1-2; D remains unclear. The CDR3 is made up of 14 amino acids. V gave up 0 bases and J gave up 3 bases, with 8 bases separating them. The CDR3 is CASSLATVYYGYTF. The DNA of the CDR3 is TGTGCCAGCAGTTTAGCCACTGTCTACTATGGCTACACCTTC.

This clonotype was recorded at least ten times. V usage is TRBV10-3 and J usage is TRBJ2-5; 9 bases are shared with TRBD2. CDR1 ENHRY and CDR2 SYGVKD come from the germline V gene. J gave up 2 bases and V 3 bases, and 7 bases lay outside the gene matches. The CDR3 consists of 16 residues. CDR3 amino acids: CAISDRVAGEQETQYF. The CDR3 coding sequence is TGTGCCATCAGTGACCGTGTAGCGGGGGAACAAGAGACCCAGTACTTC.

This clonotype was picked up a small number of times. The CDR3, as DNA: TGTGCCAGCTCACCACAGAACAGAAACTCCTACGAGCAGTACTTC. Its protein is CASSPQNRNSYEQYF. This chain links TRBV18 with TRBJ2-7, with D hard to call. V was cut by 1 base and J by 0 bases, with 10 bases left in between. Germline loops: CDR1 KGHSH, CDR2 LQKENI. This CDR3 is built from 15 residues.

This clonotype was seen only a few times. CDR3 protein: CASSLGTASVEQYF. Written as DNA, the CDR3 is TGTGCCAGCAGTTTGGGGACTGCCTCCGTCGAGCAGTACTTC. The rearrangement uses TRBV12-3 or TRBV12-4 and TRBJ2-7, with D possibly matching TRBD2 (6 bases). This CDR3 region has 14 residues. Trimming removed 3 bases at V and 6 bases at J, with 15 bases between.

This clonotype has a single count. The CDR3 DNA reads as TGTGCCAGCAGCCCCTTAATGGATCGTCATGGCTACACCTTC. Translated: CASSPLMDRHGYTF. V and J are TRBV3-1 and TRBJ1-2; D not certain. Trimming cost V 4 bases and J 6 bases, with 15 bases left between them. The CDR3 is 14 amino acids. The germline V gene encodes CDR1 LGHDT and CDR2 YNNKEL (reference sequence).

The rearrangement uses TRBV5-4 and TRBJ2-1, with TRBD2 identical over 7 bases. The CDR3 length is 15 residues. V dropped 5 bases and J dropped 5; count of bases not matched to a gene: 10. Germline loops: CDR1 SGHNT, CDR2 YYREEE (reference sequence). The CDR3 DNA sequence: TGTGCCAGCAGTTTCGGGGGGATTAAAAACAATGAGCAGTTCTTC. Its translation: CASSFGGIKNNEQFF.

This clonotype was seen repeatedly, ten times or more. The chain combines TRBV27 with TRBJ1-5; 7 bases line up with TRBD1. Trimming took 6 bases from V and 2 from J; bases not matched to a gene: 7. This CDR3 region has 15 residues. Germline CDR1 MNHEY, CDR2 SMNVEV (reference sequence). The CDR3 sequence is CASSLGQSRNQPQHF. CDR3 coding DNA: TGTGCCAGCAGCCTGGGACAGTCTCGCAATCAGCCCCAGCATTTT.